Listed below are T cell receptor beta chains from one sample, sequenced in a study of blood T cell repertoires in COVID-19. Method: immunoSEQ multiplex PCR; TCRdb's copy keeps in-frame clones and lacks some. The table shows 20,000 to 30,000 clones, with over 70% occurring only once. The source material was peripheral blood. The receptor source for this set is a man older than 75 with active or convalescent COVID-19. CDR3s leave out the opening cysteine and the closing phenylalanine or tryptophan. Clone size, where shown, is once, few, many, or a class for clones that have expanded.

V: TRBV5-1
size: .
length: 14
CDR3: ASSVSGGAGTGELF

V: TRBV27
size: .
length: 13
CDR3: ASSRQGAAYNEQF

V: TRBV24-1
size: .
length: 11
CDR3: ATARASNQPQH

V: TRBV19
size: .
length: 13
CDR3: ASSIEGTGPQPQH

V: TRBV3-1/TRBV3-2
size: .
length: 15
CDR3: ASSQDRTIKRNSPLH

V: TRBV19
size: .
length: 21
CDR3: ASSAKRRGPQGARFRGANVLT

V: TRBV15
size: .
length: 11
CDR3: ATGSGDSYEQY

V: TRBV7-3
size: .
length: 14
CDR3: ASSDRTEADHQPQH

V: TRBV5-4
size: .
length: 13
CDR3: ASSLGGLAQETQY

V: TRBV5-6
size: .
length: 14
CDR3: ASSLVAGGTKNIQY

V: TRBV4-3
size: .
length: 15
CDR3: ASSPFLAGGSYNEQF

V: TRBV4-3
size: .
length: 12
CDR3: ASSQRTVGNTIY

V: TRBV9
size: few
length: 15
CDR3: ASSPRQGPSSYNEQF

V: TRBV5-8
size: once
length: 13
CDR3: ASSLVGHDSYEQY

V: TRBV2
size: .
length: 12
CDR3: ASSGRSSYNEQF

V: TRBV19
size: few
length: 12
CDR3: ASSIGQGGNEQF

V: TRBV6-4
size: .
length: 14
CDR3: ASPKIGGTPAYEQY

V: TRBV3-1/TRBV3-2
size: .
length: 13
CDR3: ATQTSGVTTGELF

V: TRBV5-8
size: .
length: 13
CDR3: ASSLTGAVPYGYT

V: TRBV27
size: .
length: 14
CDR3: ASSSDRDSVLLGYT

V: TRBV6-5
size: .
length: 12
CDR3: ASSNGQGSYEQY

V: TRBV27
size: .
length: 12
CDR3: ASSLGGGTDTQY

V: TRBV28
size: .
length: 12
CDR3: ASSAQGSYTEAF

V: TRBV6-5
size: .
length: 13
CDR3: ASSQPTAYNSPLH

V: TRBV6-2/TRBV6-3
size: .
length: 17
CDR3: ASSDTLRGGVPGANVLT

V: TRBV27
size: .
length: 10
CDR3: ASSPRQGKAF

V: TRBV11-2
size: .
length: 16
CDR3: ASSFFRLAGAFGETQY

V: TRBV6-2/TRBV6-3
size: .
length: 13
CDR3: ASSFPSGGRTEAF

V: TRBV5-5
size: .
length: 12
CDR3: ASSGTGGTGELF